The rows below give T cell receptor beta chains drawn from one sample of a study of vaccination and CD4 T cells after COVID-19. TCRdb re-analysed the PCR reads in MiXCR, keeping a single row per CDR3 protein. The profile shows some 26,000 distinct CDR3 sequences, approximately 67% of them singletons. These receptors' antigens are unknown. Sample: CD4+ T cells from blood, cultured in vitro, taken after SARS-CoV-2 vaccination. Source of these receptors: a human donor who received a COVID-19 vaccine. Each CDR3 is given with its conserved first and last residue. A D gene is named only where the DNA matches it firmly. Some rows mark clone size as missing; the rest say once, few, many or name a class of expanded clone.

v_gene	abundance	d_gene	j_gene	CDR3nt	CDR3aa
TRBV7-2	few	TRBD1	TRBJ2-3	TGTGCCAGCAGCTCCGGGACAGGTTATACTAGCACAGATACGCAGTATTTT	CASSSGTGYTSTDTQYF
TRBV19	NA	TRBD1	TRBJ1-5	TGTGCCAGTAGTACCCAGGGACAGGGGGCGCGTTTAGGCAATCAGCCCCAGCATTTT	CASSTQGQGARLGNQPQHF
TRBV20-1	few	NA	TRBJ1-2	TGCAGTGCTAATTCTAGAGGGGTCTATGGCTACACCTTC	CSANSRGVYGYTF
TRBV27	NA	NA	TRBJ2-3	TGTGCCAGCAGAAGAGGGTCTGATACGCAGTATTTT	CASRRGSDTQYF
TRBV27	few	TRBD2	TRBJ2-2	TGTGCCAGCAGATTCACTAGCGGGGGGCCCGCCGGGGAGCTGTTTTTT	CASRFTSGGPAGELFF
TRBV20-1	few	NA	TRBJ2-5	TGCAGTGTTGGCACCCACACTGCCCAAGAGACCCAGTACTTC	CSVGTHTAQETQYF
TRBV7-8	NA	NA	TRBJ2-7	TGTGCCAGCAGCCCCAAGACAGGTAGCTCCTACGAGCAGTACTTC	CASSPKTGSSYEQYF
TRBV28	NA	NA	TRBJ2-5	TGTGCCAGCAGTTTGGGCGCCCAGACCCAGTACTTC	CASSLGAQTQYF
TRBV20-1	few	NA	TRBJ1-4	TGCAGTGCTAGAGATCATAGGACTCATGAAAAACTGTTTTTT	CSARDHRTHEKLFF
TRBV12-3/TRBV12-4	once	NA	TRBJ2-3	TGTGCGATGGACGGGCACTTCCGAGAGTATTTT	CAMDGHFREYF
TRBV6-1	NA	TRBD1	TRBJ2-7	TGTGCCAGCAGTAATCCGGGACAGCGGTACGAGCAGTACTTC	CASSNPGQRYEQYF
TRBV20-1	NA	TRBD1	TRBJ2-1	TGCAGTGCTATCTCGGGGCAGGGGGACAATGAGCAGTTCTTC	CSAISGQGDNEQFF
TRBV19	once	NA	TRBJ2-4	TGTGCCAGTAGTATTCCGGGGCTGGGGGCAAACATTCAGTACTTC	CASSIPGLGANIQYF
TRBV6-5	few	NA	TRBJ1-5	TGTGCCAGCAGTTACCTGGGCGGTATGAGCAATCAGCCCCAGCATTTT	CASSYLGGMSNQPQHF
TRBV20-1	NA	NA	TRBJ2-1	TGCAGTGCTAGTTCAGCGTCCTACAATGAGCAGTTCTTC	CSASSASYNEQFF
TRBV2	NA	NA	TRBJ1-2	TGTGCCAGCAGTCGGGACGACTATGGCTACACCTTC	CASSRDDYGYTF
TRBV12-3/TRBV12-4	NA	NA	TRBJ2-3	TGTGCCAGCAGTTTACAGGGAAATACGCAGTATTTT	CASSLQGNTQYF
TRBV5-1	NA	NA	TRBJ2-5	TGCGCCAGCAGCTTGGGTTACATGGAGACCCAGTACTTC	CASSLGYMETQYF
TRBV20-1	NA	NA	TRBJ1-6	TGCAGTGCTAGAGATTTGGGGGGCGTAAATTCACCCCTCCACTTT	CSARDLGGVNSPLHF
TRBV5-4	NA	TRBD2	TRBJ2-1	TGTGCCAGCAGCTTGAAGAGGTCTAGCGGGGGGGATTACAATGAGCAGTTCTTC	CASSLKRSSGGDYNEQFF
TRBV6-1	few	NA	TRBJ2-5	TGTGCCAGCAGCCCCGTTGACTTGACCTTGGTGGAGACCCAGTACTTC	CASSPVDLTLVETQYF
TRBV20-1	NA	NA	TRBJ2-1	TGCAGTGCTAGAGACTACCGCTACAATGAGCAGTTCTTC	CSARDYRYNEQFF
TRBV20-1	few	NA	TRBJ2-5	TGCAGTGCTAGTCGACCTGGCGGAGAGACCCAGTACTTC	CSASRPGGETQYF
TRBV23-1	NA	TRBD1	TRBJ1-2	TGCGCCAGCAGTCAATCGCGGGATTGGAGACAGGGGACCCGGTATGGCTACACCTTC	CASSQSRDWRQGTRYGYTF
TRBV24-1	NA	TRBD1	TRBJ2-1	TGTGCCACAGGACAGGGGGGCCCCTACAATGAGCAGTTCTTC	CATGQGGPYNEQFF
TRBV10-3	NA	NA	TRBJ2-4	TGTGCCATCAAGGCTTCCGGTACCAAAAACACTCAGTACTTC	CAIKASGTKNTQYF
TRBV20-1	NA	NA	TRBJ2-2	TGCAGTGCTAGAGACCTGAGGAGTAGTACCGGGGAGCTGTTTTTT	CSARDLRSSTGELFF
TRBV27	NA	NA	TRBJ1-2	TGTGCCAGCAGTCGGCAGTCTAGTTATGGCTACACCTTC	CASSRQSSYGYTF
TRBV19	NA	NA	TRBJ2-5	TGTGCCAGTAGTACCAGGACAGTACAAGAGACCCAGTACTTC	CASSTRTVQETQYF
TRBV6-5	NA	NA	TRBJ1-5	TGTGCCAGCAGTTATGCGGACCCAGAGAGCAATCAGCCCCAGCATTTT	CASSYADPESNQPQHF
TRBV25-1	NA	NA	TRBJ2-5	TGTGCCAGCAGTGCTGGTAGGGACCAGTACTTC	CASSAGRDQYF
TRBV10-2	NA	TRBD2	TRBJ2-1	TGCGCCAGCAGTGTCACTAGCGGCTTGGGGAATGAGCAGTTCTTC	CASSVTSGLGNEQFF
TRBV6-5	few	NA	TRBJ1-2	TGTGCCAGCAGTTACTCCCCGGGACTCCAGGGCTATGGCTACACCTTC	CASSYSPGLQGYGYTF
TRBV2	few	TRBD2	TRBJ2-1	TGTGCCAGCCAGCTACGGACTAGCGGGGGCGATGAGCAGTTCTTC	CASQLRTSGGDEQFF
TRBV15	NA	NA	TRBJ2-2	TGTGCCACCAGCAGAGATAGGCCGACCGGGGAGCTGTTTTTT	CATSRDRPTGELFF
TRBV20-1	few	NA	TRBJ2-5	TGCAGTGCTAGCGTGCCAGGGGGGCCCCAAGAGACCCAGTACTTC	CSASVPGGPQETQYF
TRBV28	NA	NA	TRBJ1-2	TGTGCCAGCAGTTCCGAAGAGGGGTTGGTTGGCTACACCTTC	CASSSEEGLVGYTF
TRBV20-1	NA	TRBD1	TRBJ1-6	TGCAGTGCCGACGGGGGGACAGGGGACAATTCACCCCTCCACTTT	CSADGGTGDNSPLHF
TRBV20-1	once	NA	TRBJ1-1	TGCAGCGCTAGTTCGCCTTCGATTTTAGTCGGCACTGAAGCTTTCTTT	CSASSPSILVGTEAFF
TRBV28	NA	NA	TRBJ1-1	TGTGCCAGCAGTTTAATTGAGGGTATGAACACTGAAGCTTTCTTT	CASSLIEGMNTEAFF
TRBV19	NA	NA	TRBJ2-3	TGTGCCAGTAGTATGGGATATAGCACAGATACGCAGTATTTT	CASSMGYSTDTQYF
TRBV6-5	NA	NA	TRBJ1-1	TGTGCCAGCAGTTACTCGGGGGGGCGCCACACTGAAGCTTTCTTT	CASSYSGGRHTEAFF
TRBV7-9	NA	NA	TRBJ2-5	TGTGCCAGCAGCAATTCAGGGGGAGGGGAGACCCAGTACTTC	CASSNSGGGETQYF
TRBV2	NA	TRBD1	TRBJ1-1	TGTGCCAGCAGTCAGGACAGGACAGCTTTTTTT	CASSQDRTAFF
TRBV5-1	NA	NA	TRBJ1-1	TGCGCCAGCAGCTACACCCACGGGAACACTGAAGCTTTCTTT	CASSYTHGNTEAFF
TRBV24-1	few	NA	TRBJ2-3	TGTGCCACCAGTGACCATACAGATACGCAGTATTTT	CATSDHTDTQYF
TRBV24-1	NA	TRBD2	TRBJ2-1	TGTGCCACCAGTGATTTCAGGACTAGCGGGGGGGACAATGAGCAGTTCTTC	CATSDFRTSGGDNEQFF
TRBV7-2	NA	NA	TRBJ1-5	TGTGCCAGCAGCTTAGCGTTCACAGGGCTTTCGCCCCAGCATTTT	CASSLAFTGLSPQHF
TRBV11-2	NA	TRBD1	TRBJ1-1	TGTGCCAGCAGCTTGCAGGGGGCGGACACTGAAGCTTTCTTT	CASSLQGADTEAFF
TRBV24-1	NA	NA	TRBJ2-7	TGTGCCACCAGTGACAGGGGTGATTTCCGCGAGCAGTACTTC	CATSDRGDFREQYF
TRBV6-1	NA	NA	TRBJ1-1	TGTGCCAGCAGTGCCCGTCTATCGAACACTGAAGCTTTCTTT	CASSARLSNTEAFF
TRBV20-1	NA	NA	TRBJ2-5	TGCAGTGCTAGTCATGAAGAGACCCAGTACTTC	CSASHEETQYF
TRBV7-2	NA	NA	TRBJ2-2	TGTACCAGCAGCTTAGTTTTCGGGACGGAGGACACCGGGGAGCTGTTTTTT	CTSSLVFGTEDTGELFF
TRBV7-8	NA	NA	TRBJ1-5	TGTGCCAGCAGCTTAGCGGGCGGGGGGCCGGGCGATCAGCCCCAGCATTTT	CASSLAGGGPGDQPQHF
TRBV25-1	NA	NA	TRBJ1-4	TGTGCCAGCAGTGCAAATCCGATTGCAACTAATGAAAAACTGTTTTTT	CASSANPIATNEKLFF